This is a list of T cell receptor beta chains from one sample in a study of shared clonotypes between healthy human individuals. Assay used: immunoSEQ multiplex PCR; TCRdb lists only in-frame clones, some missing. This table has approximately 2.5 million clones, 90% to 95% appearing once. The sample comprised naive CD4+ T cells from PBMCs. These receptors all stem from a man aged 18 to 30 in good health. Some clones in this sample may be carry-over from other donors' samples. Each CDR3 is given with its conserved first and last residue. The D gene is left open where the match is weak. Clone size is not always given. Where it is, it says once, few, many or a class for expanded clones.

j_call v_call d_call clone_size cdr3_nt cdr3_aa
TRBJ2-7 TRBV27 TRBD2 once TGTGCCAGCAGTCCCCACCTACCAGGGAGGGGAGCGTACGAGCAGTACTTC CASSPHLPGRGAYEQYF
TRBJ2-3 TRBV7-2 NA NA TGTGCCAGCAGCTTTAGGCTCGGACGCGCCCTCGGCCCAGATACGCAGTATTTT CASSFRLGRALGPDTQYF
TRBJ2-7 TRBV23-1 NA NA TGCGCCAGCAGTCAATCCGGGACCGAAAACCCCTACGAGCAGTACTTC CASSQSGTENPYEQYF
TRBJ2-1 TRBV2 NA NA TGTGCCAGCCGACAGAGCTCCTACAATGAGCAGTTCTTC CASRQSSYNEQFF
TRBJ1-2 TRBV11-2 NA once TGTGCCAGCAGCTTAGGAGGGGGGACTTCCTATGGCTACACCTTC CASSLGGGTSYGYTF
TRBJ1-1 TRBV29-1 TRBD1 NA TGCAGCGGTGGGACAGCAACCGGCACTGAAGCTTTCTTT CSGGTATGTEAFF
TRBJ2-5 TRBV19 TRBD1 NA TGTGCCAGTAGTATATCCAAGACAGGGAAAGAGACCCAGTACTTC CASSISKTGKETQYF
TRBJ2-5 TRBV29-1 NA NA TGCAGCCAAGACGGTGGACTGCAAGAGACCCAGTACTTC CSQDGGLQETQYF
TRBJ2-5 TRBV6-5 TRBD1 NA TGTGCCAGCAGTTTAGAACCCGGGACAGGGGTGGCCCAGTACTTC CASSLEPGTGVAQYF
TRBJ1-1 TRBV5-1 NA NA TGCGCCAGCAGCTTGGCGTCGACTCGGGGCACTGAAGCTTTCTTT CASSLASTRGTEAFF
TRBJ2-1 TRBV11-1 TRBD2 once TGTGCCAGCAGCGGAGGACTAGCACTTGAGCAGTTCTTC CASSGGLALEQFF
TRBJ1-2 TRBV5-1 NA NA TGCGCCAGCAGTTTAGAGAACTATGGCTACACCTTC CASSLENYGYTF
TRBJ1-1 TRBV6-1 TRBD1 NA TGTGCCAGCAGTGAATCCAGGGGGCGACTATTCACTGAAGCTTTCTTT CASSESRGRLFTEAFF
TRBJ1-4 TRBV5-1 NA NA TGCGCCAGCAGCTCGGAAGGGGGGCGGGATGAAAAACTGTTTTTT CASSSEGGRDEKLFF
TRBJ2-7 TRBV6-1 TRBD2 NA TGTGCCAGCAGTGTGGGGACTAGCCTCACCGCCTCCTACGAGCAGTACTTC CASSVGTSLTASYEQYF
TRBJ2-7 TRBV4-3 NA NA TGCGCCAGCAGCCAAGGGATGGCAGGACCACTTTACGAGCAGTACTTC CASSQGMAGPLYEQYF
TRBJ2-3 TRBV11-2 NA NA TGTGCCAGCAGAGGATCCTCAGGGGCGGGGGATACGCAGTATTTT CASRGSSGAGDTQYF
TRBJ2-1 TRBV11-1 TRBD2 NA TGTGCCAGCAGCAGTAGCGGGGCGTACAATGAGCAGTTCTTC CASSSSGAYNEQFF
TRBJ2-3 TRBV21-1 NA NA TGTGCCAGCAGCAAAGCACTAGTCCCCAACCTTAGCACAGATACGCAGTATTTT CASSKALVPNLSTDTQYF
TRBJ1-4 TRBV28 NA NA TGTGCCAGCAGTCCCGGCGGGACATCGGAGGAAAAACTGTTTTTT CASSPGGTSEEKLFF
TRBJ1-1 TRBV29-1 NA few TGCAGCGTTGCTGGGAGATTAGGGAACACTGAAGCTTTCTTT CSVAGRLGNTEAFF
TRBJ2-4 TRBV28 NA NA TGTGCCAGCAGCCCCGGACGGAGAGACTCAAACATTCAGTACTTC CASSPGRRDSNIQYF
TRBJ1-4 TRBV4-2 NA NA TGTGCCAGCAGCCAAGATGTGGCGGCGTTTAATGAAAAACTGTTTTTT CASSQDVAAFNEKLFF
TRBJ2-7 TRBV25-1 NA NA TGTGCCAGCAGTGACCCCGGGGGACAGTCCTACGAGCAGTACTTC CASSDPGGQSYEQYF
TRBJ2-1 TRBV2 NA NA TGTGCCAGCAGAGACGTCAGCGCAAACAATGAGCAGTTCTTC CASRDVSANNEQFF
TRBJ2-5 TRBV7-9 NA NA TGTGCCAGCAGCTTAATGCAGGGGAAAGAGACCCAGTACTTC CASSLMQGKETQYF
TRBJ2-7 TRBV5-5 NA NA TGTGCCAGCAGCTTGGCAGGCTCCGGGACCGTCTACGAGCAGTACTTC CASSLAGSGTVYEQYF
TRBJ2-5 TRBV5-1 TRBD2 NA TGCGCCAGCAGCTTATATTCCCCAAACGGGAGGGCTAGGGAGACCCAGTACTTC CASSLYSPNGRARETQYF
TRBJ2-3 TRBV11-3 NA NA TGTGCCAGCAGCCTGACAACACGGGCCTCCGATGACGGTACGCAGTATTTT CASSLTTRASDDGTQYF
TRBJ2-1 TRBV6-5 NA once TGTGCCAGCAGTTACTCGACTGAGCAGTTCTTC CASSYSTEQFF
TRBJ2-5 TRBV7-2 TRBD1 NA TGTGCCAGCAGAAATTTACCGGGACAGATTAACCAAGAGACCCAGTACTTC CASRNLPGQINQETQYF
TRBJ2-7 TRBV5-1 TRBD2 NA TGCGCCAGCAGCTTAGAGGGTAGCGGGGGCCCCTACGAGCAGTACTTC CASSLEGSGGPYEQYF
TRBJ1-2 TRBV14 NA NA TGTGCCAGCAGCCAAGGTACGAGCTTC CASSQGTSF
TRBJ1-1 TRBV10-3 NA NA TGTGCCATCAGTGATGCAGGGCCGAACACTGAAGCTTTCTTT CAISDAGPNTEAFF
TRBJ2-1 TRBV23-1 NA NA TGCGCCAGCAGGCCCACGGGGTACAGAGGCAATGAGCAGTTCTTC CASRPTGYRGNEQFF
TRBJ2-3 TRBV27 NA NA TGTGCCAGCAGTTTTGTCTCAGGGTTTTCGGCAGATACGCAGTATTTT CASSFVSGFSADTQYF
TRBJ2-1 TRBV7-3 NA NA TGTGCCAGCAGCTTGTCTAGTCCTGGTGAGCAGTTCTTC CASSLSSPGEQFF
TRBJ2-2 TRBV2 NA NA TGTGCCAGCATCGCCCAAGGGATCGGGGAGCTGTTTTTT CASIAQGIGELFF
TRBJ2-5 TRBV5-5 NA few TGTGCCAGCAGCCCCCGGGGCCAAGAGACCCAGTACTTC CASSPRGQETQYF
TRBJ2-5 TRBV7-9 NA NA TGTGCCAGCAGCTTAGTATCGATGAACCAGTACTTC CASSLVSMNQYF
TRBJ2-4 TRBV28 TRBD1 NA TGTGCCAGCAGTTCGGGACAGTTAAAAAACATTCAGTACTTC CASSSGQLKNIQYF
TRBJ1-4 TRBV28 NA NA TGTGCCAGCAGTTGGGGAGGCACTAATGAAAAACTGTTTTTT CASSWGGTNEKLFF
TRBJ1-2 TRBV14 TRBD1 few TGTGCCAGCAGCGTTCCGGGACAGGGGACACGCTACACCTTC CASSVPGQGTRYTF
TRBJ1-1 TRBV6-5 NA NA TGTGCCAGCAGCCGCCGGGTAGGGGTGGAGACTGAAGCTTTCTTT CASSRRVGVETEAFF
TRBJ2-7 TRBV5-1 NA NA TGCGCCAGCAGCTTGGTTCCGATTTGGCGGGACAGCCTTAAATACTACGAGCAGTACTTC CASSLVPIWRDSLKYYEQYF
TRBJ2-7 TRBV7-8 NA NA TGTGCCAGCAGCGTGACTACCTACGAGCAGTACTTC CASSVTTYEQYF
TRBJ2-1 TRBV5-3 NA NA TGTGCCAGAAGCGCTTGGGACTGGAGCTCCTACAATGAGCAGTTCTTC CARSAWDWSSYNEQFF
TRBJ2-3 TRBV29-1 NA NA TGCAGCGTTGGCAGGGACACAGATACGCAGTATTTT CSVGRDTDTQYF
TRBJ2-3 TRBV5-4 TRBD1 NA TGTGCCAGCAGCCCCGGGACAGGAGCCACCTATACGCAGTATTTT CASSPGTGATYTQYF
TRBJ2-3 TRBV18 NA NA TGTGCCAGCTCACCAAGCGAGAGCACAGATACGCAGTATTTT CASSPSESTDTQYF
TRBJ1-5 TRBV7-2 NA NA TGTGCCAGCAGCTTAGATAGCCAGCCCCAGCATTTT CASSLDSQPQHF
TRBJ2-7 TRBV28 TRBD2 NA TGTGCCAGCAGTTTGCTCGGGGCGGGGGGCTCCTACGAGCAGTACTTC CASSLLGAGGSYEQYF
TRBJ2-1 TRBV11-1 TRBD2 once TGTGCCAGCAGCTCCACACTGACTAGCGGGATTAACAATGAGCAGTTCTTC CASSSTLTSGINNEQFF
TRBJ2-5 TRBV11-2 NA NA TGTGCCAGCAGCTTATTACCAGGGGCGGAGACCCAGTACTTC CASSLLPGAETQYF
TRBJ2-3 TRBV2 NA NA TGTGCCAGCTCTACGGGCAGGGGCACAGATACGCAGTATTTT CASSTGRGTDTQYF
TRBJ1-1 TRBV28 NA once TGTGCCAGCAGTTTAGCGCGGAACACTGAAGCTTTCTTT CASSLARNTEAFF
TRBJ2-2 TRBV7-3 NA NA TGTGCCAGCAGCTATCCAGCAAACACCGGGGAGCTGTTTTTT CASSYPANTGELFF